A selection of T cell receptor beta chains follows, all from one sample in a study of blood T cells in healthy people across ages. A single record per CDR3 protein comes from TCRdb applying MiXCR to the 5' RACE reads. The sample holds about 1.5 million distinct CDR3 sequences, about 43% seen once. Sequencing input: blood. The source is a woman aged 18-35 years in good health. Both conserved end residues are part of each CDR3. D genes are given only for firm matches. Clone size appears in some rows only: once, few, many, or a class for an expanded clone.

>TRBJ2-3|NA|TRBD2|TRBV5-1
TGCGCCAGCAGCTTGTACTCGCTAGCGGGGGTCAGAAACACAGATACGCAGTATTTT
CASSLYSLAGVRNTDTQYF
>TRBJ2-7|many|NA|TRBV4-1
TGCGCCAGCAGCCCTCCGACCCCAGGGTCCTACGAGCAGTACTTC
CASSPPTPGSYEQYF
>TRBJ1-2|few|NA|TRBV4-1
TGCGCCAGCAGCCAAGATCAAACGCGGGCCTATGGCTACACCTTC
CASSQDQTRAYGYTF
>TRBJ2-1|few|TRBD2|TRBV10-2
TGCGCCAGCGGACTAGCGGGAGCGGGGGAGCAGTTCTTC
CASGLAGAGEQFF
>TRBJ2-1|NA|NA|TRBV27
TGTGCCAGCAGTTTAGATAGAGGGACGGATGAGCAGTTCTTC
CASSLDRGTDEQFF
>TRBJ2-1|NA|TRBD2|TRBV11-2
TGTGCCGGCAGCTTAGTGGAGCGGGGATACTACAATGAGCAGTTCTTC
CAGSLVERGYYNEQFF
>TRBJ2-7|NA|NA|TRBV20-1
TGCAGTGCTAGAGATCAGGGCCAGGGCTACGAGCAGTACTTC
CSARDQGQGYEQYF
>TRBJ2-1|once|TRBD2|TRBV20-1
TGCAGTGGGGCTAGCGGTCTAATAAAGGAGCAGTTCTTC
CSGASGLIKEQFF
>TRBJ2-2|NA|TRBD2|TRBV29-1
TGCAGCGTCCCAACTAGCGGGAGGAAAAACACCGGGGAGCTGTTTTTT
CSVPTSGRKNTGELFF
>TRBJ2-5|NA|NA|TRBV18
TGTGCCAGCTCATCCCAGGGAAGTCAAGAGACCCAGTACTTC
CASSSQGSQETQYF
>TRBJ1-6|NA|TRBD1|TRBV10-3
TGTGCCATCCGGACAGGGGACCATTCACCCCTCCACTTT
CAIRTGDHSPLHF
>TRBJ2-4|NA|TRBD1|TRBV3-1
TGTGCCAGCAGCCATCTTGGGGGGACAGGGACGGGAAACATTCAGTACTTC
CASSHLGGTGTGNIQYF
>TRBJ2-7|few|NA|TRBV9
TGTGCCAGCAGCTCCGGGGGACGGGTTGACGAGCAGTACTTC
CASSSGGRVDEQYF
>TRBJ1-5|NA|NA|TRBV28
TGTGCCAGCAGTTCACGTTGGGGGCCCCAGCATTTT
CASSSRWGPQHF
>TRBJ2-2|NA|NA|TRBV7-3
TGTGCCAGCAGCTCCCTGGCGGGGGCCCACACCGGGGAGCTGTTTTTT
CASSSLAGAHTGELFF
>TRBJ2-5|few|NA|TRBV27
TGTGCCAGCAGACGGGGCTGGGGTACCCAGTACTTC
CASRRGWGTQYF
>TRBJ2-3|NA|TRBD2|TRBV2
TGTGCCAGTTATGGACTAGCGGCGGGAGATACGCAGTATTTT
CASYGLAAGDTQYF
>TRBJ1-5|NA|NA|TRBV5-1
TGCGCCAGCAGCTTGGGGGGTCCAGGGCGAGAGCCCCAGCATTTT
CASSLGGPGREPQHF
>TRBJ1-1|NA|NA|TRBV12-3/TRBV12-4
TGTGCCAGCAGTTTCGCGGGGGCTGAAGCTTTCTTT
CASSFAGAEAFF
>TRBJ2-1|few|NA|TRBV20-1
TGCAGTGCTCCTGGCCAACCCCTTTGGGAGCAGTTCTTC
CSAPGQPLWEQFF
>TRBJ2-1|few|TRBD1|TRBV29-1
TGCAGCGTTGTGGGACAGGGGTACAATGAGCAGTTCTTC
CSVVGQGYNEQFF
>TRBJ1-2|NA|NA|TRBV30
TGTGCCTGGAGACGTGTGCCGCAACGGGCTTTCACCTTC
CAWRRVPQRAFTF
>TRBJ2-1|few|NA|TRBV3-1
TGTGCCAGCAGCCATGGCGGGATTGAGCAGTTCTTC
CASSHGGIEQFF
>TRBJ2-3|NA|TRBD1|TRBV6-5
TGTGCCAGCACCGACCCGACAGGGGAGATAGATACGCAGTATTTT
CASTDPTGEIDTQYF
>TRBJ1-2|NA|NA|TRBV27
TGTGCCAGCAGTTTATCCGGGGCCTTTAGAGGATATGGCTACACCTTC
CASSLSGAFRGYGYTF
>TRBJ2-5|few|TRBD2|TRBV6-2/TRBV6-3
TGTGCCAGCGCCTCACTGTTGGGGCTAGCGGGGCGAGAGACCCAGTACTTC
CASASLLGLAGRETQYF
>TRBJ1-5|few|NA|TRBV6-5
TGTGCCAGCAGGAGGACAAATAGCAATCAGCCCCAGCATTTT
CASRRTNSNQPQHF
>TRBJ2-1|NA|TRBD2|TRBV6-2/TRBV6-3
TGTGCCAGCAGCCCAGGCCAGCGGGGTGGGCAGTTCTTC
CASSPGQRGGQFF
>TRBJ2-7|NA|NA|TRBV6-1
TGTGCCAGCACCTCAAGCCCGGGGAGCTCCTACAATGAGCAGTACTTC
CASTSSPGSSYNEQYF
>TRBJ2-3|NA|NA|TRBV7-9
TGTGCCAGCAGCTTAGGGCGCGGAGGAGTCACAGGTACGCAGTATTTT
CASSLGRGGVTGTQYF
>TRBJ1-1|NA|NA|TRBV11-3
TGTGCCAGCAGCTTAGAAGTTCCGGACTTGAACACTGAAGCTTTCTTT
CASSLEVPDLNTEAFF
>TRBJ2-7|NA|NA|TRBV27
TGTGCCAGCAGTTTGGGGCCGCCCAGCTCCTACGAGCAGTACTTC
CASSLGPPSSYEQYF
>TRBJ1-2|NA|NA|TRBV11-1
TGTGCCAGCGACGACAGTGATGGCTACACCTTC
CASDDSDGYTF
>TRBJ2-3|NA|TRBD2|TRBV4-1
TGCGCCAGCAGCCAAGCCCGTCTAGCGGGAGTGATTAACGCAGATACGCAGTATTTT
CASSQARLAGVINADTQYF
>TRBJ2-3|few|NA|TRBV29-1
TGCAGCGGTTTGTGGTGGTCCACAGATACGCAGTATTTT
CSGLWWSTDTQYF
>TRBJ1-1|NA|NA|TRBV27
TGTGCCAGCAGTTGGGGGGCGGGCACTGAAGCTTTCTTT
CASSWGAGTEAFF
>TRBJ2-4|NA|NA|TRBV27
TGTGCCAGCAGTTTGAAAGGTCCTGCAAACATTCAGTACTTC
CASSLKGPANIQYF
>TRBJ1-2|NA|NA|TRBV29-1
TGCAGCGTTGAAGGGGGCACCTTC
CSVEGGTF